The 30 T cell receptor beta chains given below trace back to one sample, sequenced in a study of neoadjuvant anti-PD-1 for oral cavity cancer. As for time point: after neoadjuvant nivolumab, at surgical resection. TCRdb's copy holds only in-frame clones and misses some; the assay was immunoSEQ multiplex PCR. The sample includes about 8,000 clones, less than 75% of them seen just once. The sequenced sample was PBMCs, obtained after nivolumab (anti-PD-1) treatment. The source of these receptors is a person aged 35-79 years with oral cavity squamous cell carcinoma.

V and J are TRBV4-3 and TRBJ2-5; TRBD2 matches 13 bases. CDR3 length equals 14 residues. Germline CDR1 LGHNA, CDR2 YSLEER. V was clipped by 8 bases and J by 5 bases; unmatched bases: 5. DNA of the CDR3: TGCGCCAGCGGACTAGCGGGGGCGGGGGAGACCCAGTACTTC. This sequence encodes CASGLAGAGETQYF.

The J gene is TRBJ1-3, the V gene TRBV7-9, with TRBD1 identical over 7 bases. Germline trimming cut 7 bases from V and 4 bases from J; bases unmatched to any gene: 13. Looked up from germline, CDR1 is SEHNR and CDR2 is FQNEAQ (reference sequence). The CDR3 contains 16 residues. The CDR3 nucleotides read TGTGCCAGCACCAACCCCGGGACAGCACCGGGAAACACCATATATTTT. Protein product: CASTNPGTAPGNTIYF.

The chain uses TRBV20-1 and TRBJ1-2, with D possibly matching TRBD1 (5 bases). Germline CDR1 and CDR2: DFQATT and SNEGSKA (reference sequence). The CDR3 sequence is 11 residues long. V was clipped by 5 bases and J by 8 bases, with 12 bases between them. CDR3: CSALDSAGYTF. The CDR3 nucleotides are TGCAGTGCTCTTGACAGCGCGGGCTACACCTTC.

This sequence joins TRBV27 and TRBJ2-1; TRBD2 agrees at 9 bases. Germline V gene sequence: CDR1 MNHEY, CDR2 SMNVEV (reference sequence). Trimming at V came to 5 bases and at J to 4 bases, leaving 9 bases not matched to a gene. The CDR3 sequence is 16 residues long. The CDR3 is CASSTSGGRGYNEQFF. The CDR3 nucleotides are TGTGCCAGCAGTACGAGCGGGGGGCGAGGGTACAATGAGCAGTTCTTC.

V is TRBV30 and J is TRBJ1-1; 7 positions match TRBD1. The germline V gene has CDR1 GTSNPN and CDR2 SVGIG (reference sequence). Trimming took 0 bases from V and 8 from J; bases not matched to a gene: 12. The CDR3 contains 15 residues. The DNA for the CDR3 is TGTGCCTGGAGTGTACTTATGGCCCGACAGGGCGAAGCTTTCTTT. This gives the protein CAWSVLMARQGEAFF.

The chain recombines TRBV10-3 with TRBJ2-5; 10 nucleotides align to TRBD2. There are 16 residues in the CDR3. Germline V gene data show CDR1 as ENHRY and CDR2 as SYGVKD. The trim removed 0 bases at V and 4 bases at J, leaving 5 bases unmatched. The CDR3, as DNA: TGTGCCATCAGTGAGTCTAAGCGGGGGGGCTCAGAGACCCAGTACTTC. The encoded protein is CAISESKRGGSETQYF.

V gene TRBV7-3 combines with J gene TRBJ2-2; no clear D. CDR1 is SGHTA, CDR2 FQGTGA, per germline. CDR3 length: 13 amino acids. Deletions cut 5 bases from V and 2 bases from J, with 6 bases between. CDR3 nucleotide sequence: TGTGCCAGCAGCGAGGTTAACACCGGGGAGCTGTTTTTT. It translates to CASSEVNTGELFF.

The CDR3 is CASGLEGQVAGYTF. In DNA form, the CDR3 reads TGTGCTAGTGGTTTGGAAGGACAGGTGGCTGGCTACACCTTC. This rearrangement joins TRBV12-5 to TRBJ1-2, with 7 positions matching TRBD1. Germline V lookup: CDR1 LGHNT, CDR2 FRNRAP. V was clipped by 1 base and J by 7 bases; unmatched bases: 6. This CDR3 has 14 residues.

The V call is TRBV19, the J call TRBJ2-5; 9 nucleotides align to TRBD2. V lost 3 bases to trimming and J lost 2 bases; unmatched junction nucleotides: 13. This CDR3 is built from 18 residues. The germline V gene encodes CDR1 LNHDA and CDR2 SQIVND (reference sequence). Written as DNA, the CDR3 is TGTGCCAGTAGTATTCGAGGTTTGGCGGGGGGGGTACAAGAGACCCAGTACTTC. Encoded protein: CASSIRGLAGGVQETQYF.

This clone turned up a few times. This chain links TRBV2 with TRBJ1-3; no clear D. V lost 6 bases and J 7 bases, leaving 13 bases between the germline ends. Looked up from germline, CDR1 is SNHLY and CDR2 is FYNNEI. This CDR3 comprises 13 residues. CDR3 in amino acids: CASRTDWMNTIYF. The CDR3 DNA follows: TGTGCCAGCAGGACCGACTGGATGAACACCATATATTTT.

CDR3 loop: CASSIDPRTGELFF. The CDR3 bases are TGTGCCAGTAGTATCGACCCTCGCACCGGGGAGCTGTTTTTT. The chain joins TRBV19 to TRBJ2-2; no firm D call. This CDR3 region has 14 residues. The V and J ends lost 3 bases and 4 bases respectively, with 9 bases between them. Germline CDR1 is LNHDA and CDR2 is SQIVND (reference sequence).

The chain carries TRBV6-6 and TRBJ1-4; perhaps TRBD1 as D (6 bases). The CDR3 consists of 13 residues. With 10 bases removed from V and 7 bases from J, the gap between germline ends came to 16 bases. Germline V gene lookup returns CDR1 MNHNY and CDR2 SVGAGI (reference sequence). In DNA, the CDR3 is TGTGCCACCTCAAGGGGGGGGGTTGAAAAACTGTTTTTT. Amino acid sequence: CATSRGGVEKLFF.

The J gene is TRBJ2-5, the V gene TRBV27; D may be TRBD2 (6 bases). This CDR3 comprises 14 residues. V was trimmed by 8 bases and J by 1 base, leaving 14 bases between them. Germline V CDR1 and CDR2: MNHEY, SMNVEV (reference sequence). CDR3 coding DNA: TGTGCCAGCCGCGTGGAGGGCCGCCAAGAGACCCAGTACTTC. Its protein product is CASRVEGRQETQYF.

This chain connects TRBV15 to TRBJ1-6; possible D gene TRBD1, 6 bases. Germline assignment: CDR1 LNHNV and CDR2 YYDKDF (reference sequence). Trimming left V 0 bases short and J 5 bases short, with 11 bases between. This CDR3 has 16 residues. The CDR3 coding sequence is TGTGCCACCAGCAGAGACGCAGGGGACAATAATTCACCCCTCCACTTT. Amino acids: CATSRDAGDNNSPLHF.

This clone was counted between two and nine times. The CDR3 DNA sequence: TGTGCCAGCAGCCTAGACTCCTATAATTCACCCCTCCACTTT. It is translated as CASSLDSYNSPLHF. This rearrangement joins TRBV7-9 to TRBJ1-6, with D unresolved. V was clipped by 5 bases and J by 0 bases, with 5 bases between them. Germline loops: CDR1 SEHNR, CDR2 FQNEAQ (reference sequence). The CDR3 runs to 14 residues.

This clone has just a few counts. The gene calls are TRBV4-2 and TRBJ2-5; D ambiguous. Trimming stripped 4 bases from V and 2 bases from J, with 8 bases between. The germline V gene has CDR1 LGHNA and CDR2 YNFKEQ. The length of the CDR3 is 13 residues. The CDR3 sequence is CASSLGPQETQYF. In DNA, the CDR3 is TGTGCCAGCAGCCTCGGACCACAAGAGACCCAGTACTTC.

This clone was recorded only once. The rearrangement links TRBV6-1 to TRBJ1-1; D uncertain. The CDR3 runs to 15 residues. Germline lookup yields CDR1 MNHNS and CDR2 SASEGT. Trimming cost V 5 bases and J 1 base, with 14 bases left between them. CDR3 region: CASSFEVPPNTEAFF. The CDR3 DNA sequence: TGTGCCAGCAGTTTCGAGGTCCCTCCGAACACTGAAGCTTTCTTT.

This chain joins TRBV30 and TRBJ2-3, with D perhaps matching TRBD1 (5 bases). Per the germline V gene, CDR1 is GTSNPN and CDR2 is SVGIG (reference sequence). The CDR3 has 15 amino acids. Deletions cut 8 bases from V and 3 bases from J, with 21 bases between. The CDR3 DNA sequence: TGTGCCCGCCAACTCTCGGTTAGGGGAACAGATACGCAGTATTTT. It yields the protein CARQLSVRGTDTQYF. Full variable domain (missing parts from reference TRBV30 and TRBJ2-3): SQTIHQWPATLVQPVGSPLSLECTVEGTSNPNLYWYRQAAGRGLQLLFYSVGIGQISSEVPQNLSASRPQDRQFILSSKKLLLSDSGFYLCARQLSVRGTDTQYFGPGTRLTVL.

This clone was counted once. This chain connects TRBV10-1 to TRBJ1-2; 7 bases match TRBD1. CDR3 length: 15 residues. The ends lost 4 bases at V and 2 bases at J; junction bases unmatched: 7. Germline V CDR1 and CDR2: WNHNN, SYGVQD (reference sequence). The CDR3 here is CASSAPGQVNYGYTF. In DNA, the CDR3 is TGCGCCAGCAGTGCGCCCGGACAGGTCAACTATGGCTACACCTTC.

V usage is TRBV2 and J usage is TRBJ1-2, with D perhaps TRBD1 (5 bases). V lost 10 bases and J lost 10, with 22 bases in between. The V gene's germline CDR1 is SNHLY and CDR2 FYNNEI. The CDR3 has 13 residues. The CDR3 sequence is CATKKRSSGDYTF. The CDR3 DNA follows: TGTGCCACCAAGAAAAGGAGCTCGGGGGACTACACCTTC.

A single count supports this clone. The chain has TRBV25-1 and TRBJ2-6; possible D gene TRBD2, 7 bases. The CDR3 totals 18 residues. Between the trimmed V and J ends, which lost 1 base and 1 base, there was a span of 14 bases. Germline-derived CDR1 and CDR2 are MGHDK and SYGVNS. CDR3 sequence reads: CASSELGAGASGANVLTF. DNA of the CDR3: TGTGCCAGCAGTGAATTAGGGGCGGGGGCTTCTGGGGCCAACGTCCTGACTTTC. Variable domain in full (rest from reference TRBV25-1 and TRBJ2-6): EADIYQTPRYLVIGTGKKITLECSQTMGHDKMYWYQQDPGMELHLIHYSYGVNSTEKGDLSSESTVSRIRTEHFPLTLESARPSHTSQYLCASSELGAGASGANVLTFGAGSRLTVL.

The chain links TRBV20-1 to TRBJ2-5, with TRBD2 as a possible D gene (5 bases). The CDR3 totals 11 residues. Deletions cut 6 bases from V and 3 bases from J, with 8 bases between. Germline loops: CDR1 DFQATT, CDR2 SNEGSKA (reference sequence). The CDR3 reads CSAHGEETQYF. The CDR3 nucleotides read TGCAGTGCCCACGGGGAAGAGACCCAGTACTTC.

The table lists this clone with a count of one. The V and J genes are TRBV6-5 and TRBJ2-3; D remains ambiguous. Trimming cost V 1 base and J 0 bases, with 5 bases left between them. Per the germline V gene, CDR1 is MNHEY and CDR2 is SVGAGI. The CDR3 covers 14 residues. In DNA, the CDR3 is TGTGCCAGCAGTTACTGGACCAGCACAGATACGCAGTATTTT. As protein: CASSYWTSTDTQYF.

This chain uses TRBV4-2 with TRBJ2-3; 9 bases match TRBD2. The length of the CDR3 is 18 residues. V trimming: 4 bases; J trimming: 0 bases; junction bases outside the gene matches: 11. The germline V gene encodes CDR1 LGHNA and CDR2 YNFKEQ. The CDR3 DNA sequence: TGTGCCAGCAGCCCCCTGGGGTCGCGGGGGGGGAGCACAGATACGCAGTATTTT. It translates to CASSPLGSRGGSTDTQYF.

The count of this clone is one. This rearrangement joins TRBV6-1 to TRBJ1-2, with D possibly matching TRBD1 (5 bases). The germline V gene has CDR1 MNHNS and CDR2 SASEGT. CDR3 size: 13 residues. V was cut by 7 bases and J by 4 bases, with 13 bases left in between. The CDR3 protein is CASTETESYGYTF. The CDR3 DNA is TGTGCCAGCACCGAGACAGAAAGCTATGGCTACACCTTC.

This chain connects TRBV18 to TRBJ2-1, with D unclear. V dropped 3 bases and J dropped 3 bases, with 3 bases sitting between them. CDR1 is KGHSH and CDR2 is LQKENI in the germline V gene. CDR3 length equals 12 residues. The CDR3 nucleotides read TGTGCCAGCTCACCCGACTACAATGAGCAGTTCTTC. Translation: CASSPDYNEQFF. The full variable domain, completed using reference TRBV18 and TRBJ2-1, is NAGVMQNPRHLVRRRGQEARLRCSPMKGHSHVYWYRQLPEEGLKFMVYLQKENIIDESGMPKERFSAEFPKEGPSILRIQQVVRGDSAAYFCASSPDYNEQFFGPGTRLTVL.

This sequence joins TRBV7-6 and TRBJ1-2, with 7 nucleotides matching TRBD1. Trimming at V came to 5 bases and at J to 8 bases, leaving 29 bases not matched to a gene. Germline CDR1 and CDR2: SGHVS and FNYEAQ. CDR3 length: 20 residues. The DNA for the CDR3 is TGTGCCAGCAGCCCATCCCCCCACCCTAGTACCCCCCAGGGGGGGGAGGGCTACACCTTC. Translating it yields CASSPSPHPSTPQGGEGYTF.

This clone occurred once. The chain combines TRBV6-1 with TRBJ1-5; D is ambiguous. The CDR3 consists of 13 residues. Germline lookup yields CDR1 MNHNS and CDR2 SASEGT. The CDR3 bases are TGTGCGGCGATGGGATATAGCAATCAGCCCCAGCATTTT. It codes for CAAMGYSNQPQHF.

This clone was seen only a few times. This chain joins TRBV7-3 and TRBJ2-1; D perhaps matches TRBD2 (7 bases). V was clipped by 5 bases and J by 8 bases, with 22 bases between them. Germline CDR1 is SGHTA and CDR2 is FQGTGA. This CDR3 is built from 16 residues. Written as DNA, the CDR3 is TGTGCCAGCAGCCGCTCGGGGGGCGGGAAAGGCGATGAGCAGTTCTTC. This sequence encodes CASSRSGGGKGDEQFF.

J is TRBJ2-2 and V is TRBV29-1, with 7 bases lining up with TRBD1. Trimming at V came to 6 bases and at J to 3 bases, leaving 7 bases not matched to a gene. This CDR3 spans 14 amino acids. In germline, CDR1 is SQVTM, CDR2 ANQGSEA. The CDR3: CSVDTGVHTGELFF. The CDR3 bases are TGCAGCGTGGATACAGGGGTTCACACCGGGGAGCTGTTTTTT.